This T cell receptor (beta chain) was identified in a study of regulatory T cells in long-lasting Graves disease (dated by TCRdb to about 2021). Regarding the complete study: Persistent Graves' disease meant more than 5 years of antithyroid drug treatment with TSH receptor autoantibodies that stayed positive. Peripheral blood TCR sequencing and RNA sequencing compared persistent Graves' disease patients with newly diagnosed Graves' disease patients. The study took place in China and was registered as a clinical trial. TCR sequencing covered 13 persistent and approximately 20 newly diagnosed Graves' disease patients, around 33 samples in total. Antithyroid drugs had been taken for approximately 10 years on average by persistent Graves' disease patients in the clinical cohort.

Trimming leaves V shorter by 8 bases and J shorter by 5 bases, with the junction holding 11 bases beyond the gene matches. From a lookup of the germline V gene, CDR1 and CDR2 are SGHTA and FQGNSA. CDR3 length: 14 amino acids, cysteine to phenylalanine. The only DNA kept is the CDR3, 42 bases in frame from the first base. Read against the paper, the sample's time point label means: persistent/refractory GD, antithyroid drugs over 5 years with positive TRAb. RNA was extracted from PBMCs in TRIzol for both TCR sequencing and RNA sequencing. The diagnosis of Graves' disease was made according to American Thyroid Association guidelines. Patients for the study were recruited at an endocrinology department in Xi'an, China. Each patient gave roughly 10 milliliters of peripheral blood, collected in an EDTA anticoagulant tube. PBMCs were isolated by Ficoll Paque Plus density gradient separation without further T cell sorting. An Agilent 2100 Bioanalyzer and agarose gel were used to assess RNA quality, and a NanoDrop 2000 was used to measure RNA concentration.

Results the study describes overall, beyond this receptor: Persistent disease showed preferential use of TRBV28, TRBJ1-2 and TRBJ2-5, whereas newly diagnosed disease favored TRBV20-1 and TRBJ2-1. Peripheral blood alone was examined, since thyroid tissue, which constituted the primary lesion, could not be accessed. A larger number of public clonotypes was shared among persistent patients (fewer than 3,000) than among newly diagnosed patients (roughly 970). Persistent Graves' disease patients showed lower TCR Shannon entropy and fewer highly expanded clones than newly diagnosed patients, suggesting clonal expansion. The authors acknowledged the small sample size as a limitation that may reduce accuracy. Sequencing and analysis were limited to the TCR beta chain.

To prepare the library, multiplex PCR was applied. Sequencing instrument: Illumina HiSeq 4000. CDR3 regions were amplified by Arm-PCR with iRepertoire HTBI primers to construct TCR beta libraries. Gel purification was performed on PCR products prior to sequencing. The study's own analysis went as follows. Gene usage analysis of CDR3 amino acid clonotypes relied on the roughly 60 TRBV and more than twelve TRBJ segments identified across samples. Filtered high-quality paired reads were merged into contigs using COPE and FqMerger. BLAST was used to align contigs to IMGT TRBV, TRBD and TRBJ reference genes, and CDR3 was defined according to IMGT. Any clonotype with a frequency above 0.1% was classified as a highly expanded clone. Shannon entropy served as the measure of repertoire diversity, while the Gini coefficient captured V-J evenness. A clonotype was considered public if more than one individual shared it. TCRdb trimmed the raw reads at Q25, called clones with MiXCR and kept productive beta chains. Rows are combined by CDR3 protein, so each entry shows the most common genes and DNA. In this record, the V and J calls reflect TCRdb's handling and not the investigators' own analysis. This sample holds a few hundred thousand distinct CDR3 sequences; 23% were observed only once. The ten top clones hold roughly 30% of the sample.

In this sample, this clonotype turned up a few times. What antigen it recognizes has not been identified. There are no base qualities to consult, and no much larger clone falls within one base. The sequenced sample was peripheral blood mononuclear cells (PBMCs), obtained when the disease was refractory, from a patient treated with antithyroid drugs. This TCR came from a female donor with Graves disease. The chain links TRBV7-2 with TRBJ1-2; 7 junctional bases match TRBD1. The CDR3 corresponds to CASHIDRDGYGYTF. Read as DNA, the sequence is TGTGCCAGCCATATTGACAGGGACGGATATGGCTACACCTTC.